The clone carrying this TCR beta chain was observed once. This sample was included in a study of blood T cell repertoires in COVID-19. Looking at the study overall: Whether acute or convalescent, the COVID-19 samples came from the United States, Italy and Spain. Sources were T cells, B-cell-depleted T cells, or PBMCs; the material itself was cDNA or gDNA.

Authors' analysis steps: Amplified reference gene primers provided the basis for estimating nucleated cell counts. Using immunoSEQ multiplex PCR, the repertoire was profiled, and TCRdb retains in-frame clones only, with some absent. V and J calls and clone size are given by that table; D and trimming were obtained from the DNA. The sample lists about 36,000 clones, around 81% seen once, with approximately 15% in the top ten. This CDR3 region has 14 residues. The germline CDR1 and CDR2 sequences are SNHLY and FYNNEI. The V gene lost 11 bases and the J gene lost 3 bases, with 19 bases spanning the gap.

This sequence originates from a human donor in a cohort sampled during active COVID-19. Sequenced material: peripheral blood. The gene calls are TRBV2 and TRBJ1-1, with D hard to call. The CDR3 bases are TGTGCCTCTGGGCGGGGTCAAGATTACACTGAAGCTTTCTTT. It is translated as CASGRGQDYTEAFF.